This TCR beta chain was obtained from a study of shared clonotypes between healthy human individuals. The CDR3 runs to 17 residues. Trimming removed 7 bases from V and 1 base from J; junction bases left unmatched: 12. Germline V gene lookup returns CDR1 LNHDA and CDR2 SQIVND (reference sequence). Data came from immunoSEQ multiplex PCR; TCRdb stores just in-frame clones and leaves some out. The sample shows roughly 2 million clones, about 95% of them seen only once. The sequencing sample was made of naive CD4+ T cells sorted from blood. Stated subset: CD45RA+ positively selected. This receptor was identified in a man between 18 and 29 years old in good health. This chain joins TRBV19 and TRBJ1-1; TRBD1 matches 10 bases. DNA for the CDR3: TGTGCCAGTACCTATTATGGGACAGGGGCGGGGAACACTGAAGCTTTCTTT. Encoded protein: CASTYYGTGAGNTEAFF.